This note documents a single T cell receptor beta chain sequence. The antigen is undetermined. In the PCR, 60 Vbeta and 13 Jbeta primers were used. Method: immunoSEQ multiplex PCR; TCRdb's copy keeps in-frame clones and lacks some. Of 200,000 or so clones in the sample, 70% to 90% were seen once. This sample is drawn from a study of cytomegalovirus exposure and HLA in healthy donors. Whole-study results and caveats: Previously analyzed data showed that most TCR beta V segments were productive at a frequency of about 90% or about 30%. Reportedly, fewer N-insertions than the approximately 680-donor mean appeared in an Asian-associated ancestry cluster in a later analysis.

Germline CDR1 GTSNPN, CDR2 SVGIG (reference sequence). This CDR3 region has 13 residues. V lost 3 bases, J lost 4 bases, and 5 bases stayed unmatched. The source of this sequence is a woman aged 18-29 years in good health and CMV-seropositive. The V gene is TRBV30, the J gene TRBJ1-2, with 7 bases aligning to TRBD1. Sequencing was done on a sample of PBMCs. For the CDR3, the DNA is TGTGCCTGGAGAGACAGGGTTAGCTATGGCTACACCTTC. Its protein is CAWRDRVSYGYTF.